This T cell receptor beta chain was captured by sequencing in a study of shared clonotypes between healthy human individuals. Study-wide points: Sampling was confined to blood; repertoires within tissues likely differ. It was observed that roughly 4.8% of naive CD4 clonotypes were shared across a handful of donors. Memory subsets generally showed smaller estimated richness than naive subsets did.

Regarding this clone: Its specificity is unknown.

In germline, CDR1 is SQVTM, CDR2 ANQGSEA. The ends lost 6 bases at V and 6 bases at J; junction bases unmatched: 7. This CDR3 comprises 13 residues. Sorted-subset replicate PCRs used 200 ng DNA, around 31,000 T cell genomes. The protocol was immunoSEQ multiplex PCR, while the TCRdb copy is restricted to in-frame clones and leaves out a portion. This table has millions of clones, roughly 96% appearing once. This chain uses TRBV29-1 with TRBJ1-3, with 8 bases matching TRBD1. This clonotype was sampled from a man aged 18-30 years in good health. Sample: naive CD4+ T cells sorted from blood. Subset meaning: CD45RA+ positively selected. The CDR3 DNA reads TGCAGCGTGGTGGGACAGGTGGAAAACACCATATATTTT. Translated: CSVVGQVENTIYF.